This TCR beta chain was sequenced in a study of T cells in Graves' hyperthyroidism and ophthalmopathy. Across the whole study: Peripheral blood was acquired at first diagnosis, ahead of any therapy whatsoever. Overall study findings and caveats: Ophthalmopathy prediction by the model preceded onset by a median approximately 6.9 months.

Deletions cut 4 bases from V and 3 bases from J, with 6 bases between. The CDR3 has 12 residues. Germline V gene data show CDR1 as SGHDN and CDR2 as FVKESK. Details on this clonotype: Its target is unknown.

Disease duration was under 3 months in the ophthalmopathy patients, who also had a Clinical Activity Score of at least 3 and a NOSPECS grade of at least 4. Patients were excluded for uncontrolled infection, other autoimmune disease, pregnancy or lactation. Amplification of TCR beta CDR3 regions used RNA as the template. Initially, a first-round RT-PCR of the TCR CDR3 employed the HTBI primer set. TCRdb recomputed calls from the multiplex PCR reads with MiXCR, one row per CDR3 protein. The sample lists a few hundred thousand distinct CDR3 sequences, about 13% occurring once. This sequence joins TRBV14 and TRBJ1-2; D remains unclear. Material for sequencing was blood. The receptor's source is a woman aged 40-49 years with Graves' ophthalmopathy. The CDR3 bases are TGTGCCAGCAGCCCCAATCACTATGGCTACACCTTC. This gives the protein CASSPNHYGYTF.